The rows below give T cell receptor beta chains drawn from one sample of a study of beta chain features in type 1 diabetes. The table came from immunoSEQ multiplex PCR; TCRdb's copy has only in-frame clones and leaves some out. This sample has 250,000 or so clones, with around 26% found just once. Input material: central memory CD4+ T cells from blood. These receptors were collected from a young man in good health. CDR3s include the opening cysteine and the closing phenylalanine or tryptophan. D genes are given only for firm matches. The listing skips clone size in some rows; elsewhere it reads once, few, many or a size class.

d_call,j_call,clone_size,v_call,cdr3_nt,cdr3_aa
TRBD1,TRBJ2-7,NA,TRBV5-1,TGCGCCAGCAGCTTGGATGGGACAGCAGCCTACGAGCAGTACTTC,CASSLDGTAAYEQYF
TRBD1,TRBJ2-1,few,TRBV30,TGTGCCTGGTCCCGACAGGGCCTAAGCTCCTACAATGAGCAGTTCTTC,CAWSRQGLSSYNEQFF
NA,TRBJ2-3,few,TRBV6-5,TGTGCCAGCAGTTACTCTGGGGATACGCAGTATTTT,CASSYSGDTQYF
NA,TRBJ2-1,NA,TRBV2,TGTGCCAGCAGTGGAAATTTAAGGAATGAGCAGTTCTTC,CASSGNLRNEQFF
TRBD2,TRBJ2-3,NA,TRBV10-2,TGCGCCAGCAGTGATAGTAGCGGGGGGCCGGGAGATACGCAGTATTTT,CASSDSSGGPGDTQYF
NA,TRBJ2-7,few,TRBV7-9,TGTGCCAGCAGGTCCTCAGGGGGGAGAACCTACGAGCAGTACTTC,CASRSSGGRTYEQYF
TRBD1,TRBJ2-1,few,TRBV10-3,TGTGCCATCAGTGACTTAACAGGGGGCGCTGGGACCTACAATGAGCAGTTCTTC,CAISDLTGGAGTYNEQFF
NA,TRBJ2-3,few,TRBV29-1,TGCAGCGTTAGGGAGAGCGGGCAGTATTTT,CSVRESGQYF
TRBD2,TRBJ2-1,NA,TRBV7-2,TGTGCCAGCAGTTCCGGACTAGCGGGAGTGGTGAGTGAGCAGTTCTTC,CASSSGLAGVVSEQFF
NA,TRBJ2-1,few,TRBV29-1,TGCAGCGCACCTGGGGGGGCTACTCGGGACAATGAGCAGTTCTTC,CSAPGGATRDNEQFF
NA,TRBJ2-2,few,TRBV18,TGTGCCAGCTCCCCCACCGTAGCGTTCACCGGGGAGCTGTTTTTT,CASSPTVAFTGELFF
NA,TRBJ2-7,NA,TRBV5-6,TGTGCCAGCAGCCACGGACAGTACGAGCAGTACTTC,CASSHGQYEQYF
TRBD1,TRBJ1-1,NA,TRBV7-2,TGTGCCAGCAGCCCACCAGGGGGGGCTGGTACTGAAGCTTTCTTT,CASSPPGGAGTEAFF
TRBD1,TRBJ2-7,few,TRBV28,TGTGCCAGCAGTCCCTGGACAGGGTACGAGCAGTACTTC,CASSPWTGYEQYF
NA,TRBJ1-2,NA,TRBV7-9,TGTGCCAGCAGCCACCGGGGAGGGGGAGGAGGAGGCTACACCTTC,CASSHRGGGGGGYTF
NA,TRBJ2-1,NA,TRBV30,TGTGCCTGGAGTCCCGGGAATAATGAGCAGTTCTTC,CAWSPGNNEQFF
TRBD1,TRBJ2-7,few,TRBV27,TGTGCCAGCAGCTTAACAGGGACAGGGACGACCTACGAGCAGTACTTC,CASSLTGTGTTYEQYF
TRBD2,TRBJ2-2,NA,TRBV7-2,TGTGCCAGCAGCGCGCGGCCAGCGGGGACGAACACCGGGGAGCTGTTTTTT,CASSARPAGTNTGELFF
TRBD1,TRBJ1-5,NA,TRBV30,TGTGCCTGGAGTCCCGGACAGGGGATCAATCAGCCCCAGCATTTT,CAWSPGQGINQPQHF
NA,TRBJ1-1,NA,TRBV20-1,TGCAGTGCTTTCAGCGCACCTGAAGCTTTCTTT,CSAFSAPEAFF
TRBD2,TRBJ2-1,NA,TRBV25-1,TGTGCCAGCAGTGACCCAGCGGGGGGGCACCGGAATGAGCAGTTCTTC,CASSDPAGGHRNEQFF
NA,TRBJ1-2,NA,TRBV7-9,TGTGCCAGCATCCTATTCCAGGGATCCCATGGCTACACCTTC,CASILFQGSHGYTF
NA,TRBJ2-3,NA,TRBV4-2,TGTGCCAGCAGCCGGGGCCGCACAGATACGCAGTATTTT,CASSRGRTDTQYF
NA,TRBJ1-2,NA,TRBV27,TGTGCCAGCGCCGTCCGGGGGTGGGCTAACTATGGCTACACCTTC,CASAVRGWANYGYTF
NA,TRBJ2-1,NA,TRBV5-1,TGCGCCAGCAGCGAAGGGACTTCCTACAATGAGCAGTTCTTC,CASSEGTSYNEQFF
TRBD2,TRBJ2-7,few,TRBV5-1,TGCGCCAGCAGCTTGGCGACTAGCGGCTACGAGCAGTACTTC,CASSLATSGYEQYF
TRBD2,TRBJ2-1,once,TRBV9,TGTGCCAGCAGCGTAGAAGTGGGGACTAGTGGTGAGCAGTTCTTC,CASSVEVGTSGEQFF
TRBD1,TRBJ2-3,many,TRBV5-1,TGCGCCAGCAGCTCCGGGACAGCAGATACGCAGTATTTT,CASSSGTADTQYF
TRBD1,TRBJ2-3,NA,TRBV13,TGTGCCAGCAGCGCGGGACAGGGGACAGATACGCAGTATTTT,CASSAGQGTDTQYF
TRBD2,TRBJ2-3,NA,TRBV25-1,TGTGCCAGCAGTGTAGCGGGAGTCGGCACAGATACGCAGTATTTT,CASSVAGVGTDTQYF
NA,TRBJ1-1,few,TRBV20-1,TGCAGTGCCCCAGGGGAGACTGAAGCTTTCTTT,CSAPGETEAFF
TRBD2,TRBJ2-4,NA,TRBV5-4,TGTGCCACCTCGGAGCGGGGGGTCAAAAACATTCAGTACTTC,CATSERGVKNIQYF
NA,TRBJ2-2,NA,TRBV7-9,TGTGCCAGCAGCTTAGTGCTACAGGCTGTGGCCGGGGAGCTGTTTTTT,CASSLVLQAVAGELFF
NA,TRBJ2-5,few,TRBV18,TGTGCCAGCTCACCACCGGAGCTTCAAGAGACCCAGTACTTC,CASSPPELQETQYF
NA,TRBJ2-7,NA,TRBV18,TGTGCCAGCTCACCGTGGGGCTCGGGGGAAGAGCAGTACTTC,CASSPWGSGEEQYF
NA,TRBJ1-5,few,TRBV28,TGTGCCAGCAGTTTACTAGGACAGAACAATCAGCCCCAGCATTTT,CASSLLGQNNQPQHF
TRBD2,TRBJ2-3,NA,TRBV9,TGTGCCAGCAGCCCGGGACTAGCGGGCACAGATACGCAGTATTTT,CASSPGLAGTDTQYF
NA,TRBJ2-1,NA,TRBV21-1,TGTGCCAGCAGCAAAGCGCTAGGGACAGGGCTAAGGAGCTCCTACAATGAGCAGTTCTTC,CASSKALGTGLRSSYNEQFF
TRBD2,TRBJ2-1,NA,TRBV11-2,TGTGCCAGCAGAGAGTTAAGCGGGGGGTATGAGCAGTTCTTC,CASRELSGGYEQFF
NA,TRBJ2-1,few,TRBV7-9,TGTGCCAGCAGCCCCGGACAGAACAATGAGCAGTTCTTC,CASSPGQNNEQFF
TRBD1,TRBJ2-1,few,TRBV2,TGTGCCAGCAGTGCCGGGACAGGGGTTAATGAGCAGTTCTTC,CASSAGTGVNEQFF
NA,TRBJ2-5,NA,TRBV5-5,TGTGCCAGCAGCTTGAGGTTGGAGACCCAGTACTTC,CASSLRLETQYF
TRBD2,TRBJ2-1,few,TRBV28,TGTGCCAGCAGTCAAACCCTGAGACTAGCGGGTGACCTTTTCTTC,CASSQTLRLAGDLFF
TRBD2,TRBJ2-1,NA,TRBV5-6,TGTGCCAGCAGCTTAGATACTAGCGGATTAAATGAGCAGTTCTTC,CASSLDTSGLNEQFF
TRBD1,TRBJ1-2,NA,TRBV28,TGTGCCAGCAGGGAACAGGGGGCTGGCTATGGCTACACCTTC,CASREQGAGYGYTF
NA,TRBJ1-5,few,TRBV7-9,TGTGCCAGCAGCCCTATTAGCGGTGCCCAGCATTTT,CASSPISGAQHF